Presented here are 28 T cell receptor beta chains from one specimen sequenced in a study of CD8 T cells in ankylosing spondylitis. TCRdb fed the 5' RACE reads into MiXCR, producing one record per CDR3 protein. The sample has hundreds of thousands of distinct CDR3 sequences, approximately 24% seen once. The sequenced sample consisted of blood, either unsorted or a sorted T cell fraction (not recorded which). These receptors were collected from a male donor with ankylosing spondylitis or in good health (not recorded which).

This chain joins TRBV5-1 and TRBJ2-3; D not certain. The CDR3 covers 14 residues. V was cut by 4 bases and J by 0 bases, with 9 bases left in between. The germline CDR1 and CDR2 sequences are SGHRS and YFSETQ. In DNA form, the CDR3 reads TGCGCCAGCAGCGCCCCGGACAGCACAGATACGCAGTATTTT. Its translation: CASSAPDSTDTQYF.

This clonotype was seen a handful of times. The chain recombines TRBV29-1 with TRBJ2-6; D is unresolved. V dropped 8 bases and J dropped 3 bases, with 8 bases sitting between them. Germline loops: CDR1 SQVTM, CDR2 ANQGSEA. The CDR3 is 12 residues long. CDR3 residues: CSCSGGANVLTF. The CDR3 DNA reads as TGCAGCTGCTCCGGTGGGGCCAACGTCCTGACTTTC. The entire variable domain, with the rest obtained from reference TRBV29-1 and TRBJ2-6, is as follows: SAVISQKPSRDICQRGTSLTIQCQVDSQVTMMFWYRQQPGQSLTLIATANQGSEATYESGFVIDKFPISRPNLTFSTLTVSNMSPEDSSIYLCSCSGGANVLTFGAGSRLTVL.

This clonotype was counted at least ten times. The J gene is TRBJ2-5, the V gene TRBV2, with D unresolved. V gave up 1 base and J gave up 6 bases, with 0 bases separating them. This CDR3 spans 10 amino acids. Germline V lookup: CDR1 SNHLY, CDR2 FYNNEI. Written as DNA, the CDR3 is TGTGCCAGCAGTGAAGAGACCCAGTACTTC. This codes for CASSEETQYF.

This clonotype has at least ten counts. CDR3 DNA sequence: TGCAGCGTTGGACTAGCGGGAGGAGAGACCCAGTACTTC. Protein product: CSVGLAGGETQYF. The V and J genes are TRBV29-1 and TRBJ2-5; 13 nucleotides align to TRBD2. J lost 4 bases, V lost 4 bases, and 0 bases had no gene match. The length of the CDR3 is 13 residues. The germline gives CDR1 SQVTM, CDR2 ANQGSEA.

This clonotype was counted between two and nine times. The chain has TRBV12-3 or TRBV12-4 and TRBJ2-3; no definite D call. The germline V and J ends were trimmed by 6 bases and 1 base, with 5 bases remaining between them. The CDR3 runs to 12 residues. In DNA, the CDR3 is TGTGCCAGCAGGGCCCGCACAGATACGCAGTATTTT. Translated: CASRARTDTQYF.

This clonotype was detected many times. J is TRBJ2-3 and V is TRBV19; D is unresolved. Trimming stripped 0 bases from V and 5 bases from J, with 6 bases between. CDR1 is LNHDA and CDR2 is SQIVND in the germline V gene (reference sequence). The CDR3 extends over 13 amino acids. CDR3 loop: CASSIDSGDTQYF. In nucleotides, the CDR3 is TGTGCCAGTAGTATAGATAGTGGAGATACGCAGTATTTT.

The chain couples TRBV6-5 to TRBJ2-5, with a tentative D call TRBD1 (6 bases). Trimming took off 8 bases at V and 1 base at J, with 8 bases between the two ends. Germline lookup yields CDR1 MNHEY and CDR2 SVGAGI. CDR3 length: 12 amino acids. The CDR3, as DNA: TGTGCCAGCGCAGGGGCCCAAGAGACCCAGTACTTC. Residues: CASAGAQETQYF.

This clonotype was seen repeatedly, ten times or more. This sequence joins TRBV20-1 and TRBJ2-2; 9 nucleotides agree with TRBD1. V dropped 6 bases and J dropped 5; count of bases not matched to a gene: 7. This CDR3 is 14 amino acids long. Per the germline V gene, CDR1 is DFQATT and CDR2 is SNEGSKA (reference sequence). CDR3 region: CSAPGTGKTGELFF. The CDR3 region has the DNA TGCAGTGCCCCCGGGACAGGGAAAACCGGGGAGCTGTTTTTT.

This clonotype was seen ten or more times. This chain links TRBV20-1 with TRBJ2-3, with a tentative D call TRBD2 (7 bases). The CDR3 runs 16 residues. Trimming cost V 2 bases and J 1 base, with 16 bases left between them. From germline, CDR1 is DFQATT and CDR2 SNEGSKA (reference sequence). CDR3 residues: CSARPAGEGGTDTQYF. The CDR3 nucleotides read TGCAGTGCTAGACCTGCGGGAGAGGGGGGCACAGATACGCAGTATTTT.

The chain has TRBV5-1 and TRBJ2-7, with TRBD2 matching over 11 bases. V gave up 0 bases and J gave up 3 bases; unmatched junction bases: 5. CDR1 is SGHRS, CDR2 YFSETQ, per germline. There are 16 residues in the CDR3. This CDR3 reads CASSLAASGRSYEQYF. DNA of the CDR3: TGCGCCAGCAGCTTGGCTGCTAGCGGGAGGAGCTACGAGCAGTACTTC.

This clonotype was seen ten or more times. This chain uses TRBV27 with TRBJ2-1; TRBD1 aligns across 9 bases. Germline values: CDR1 MNHEY, CDR2 SMNVEV (reference sequence). The CDR3 is 13 amino acids. The ends lost 5 bases at V and 7 bases at J; junction bases unmatched: 3. CDR3 sequence reads: CASSRQGGNEQFF. For the CDR3, the DNA is TGTGCCAGCAGTAGACAGGGGGGAAATGAGCAGTTCTTC.

There are a few counts of this clonotype. This chain links TRBV20-1 with TRBJ2-5; D unclear. The CDR3 has 12 residues. The V end was cut by 3 bases, the J end by 2 bases, with 7 bases between. Germline CDR1 and CDR2: DFQATT and SNEGSKA (reference sequence). The CDR3 spells CSASYRQETQYF. The CDR3 DNA reads as TGCAGTGCTAGCTACAGACAAGAGACCCAGTACTTC.

This chain uses TRBV27 with TRBJ1-6, with a tentative D call TRBD1 (5 bases). There are 20 residues in the CDR3. V lost 0 bases and J lost 5, with 23 bases in between. Germline assignment: CDR1 MNHEY and CDR2 SMNVEV (reference sequence). The chain's CDR3 is CASSLSGPSVWAGHNSPLHF. CDR3 in DNA: TGTGCCAGCAGTTTATCGGGTCCTTCGGTGTGGGCAGGGCATAATTCACCCCTCCACTTT.

To note about this clonotype: This may be a read error, as it is one base from a much larger clone. The chain couples TRBV20-1 to TRBJ2-3; D is undetermined. This CDR3 spans 10 amino acids. V shed 0 bases and J shed 10 bases, with 5 bases lying between them. Germline loops: CDR1 DFQATT, CDR2 SNEGSKA (reference sequence). The CDR3 nucleotides read TGCAGTGCTAGAGATGATCCGCAGTATTTT. Translated, it gives CSARDDPQYF.

The chain combines TRBV20-1 with TRBJ1-3, with a possible D match to TRBD1 (6 bases). This CDR3 has 15 residues. The V end was cut by 6 bases, the J end by 4 bases, with 19 bases between. Germline V gene lookup returns CDR1 DFQATT and CDR2 SNEGSKA (reference sequence). In nucleotides, the CDR3 is TGCAGTGCGGCCGGACAGTTTGTGGGAGGAAACACCATATATTTT. Translated, it gives CSAAGQFVGGNTIYF.

The chain has TRBV28 and TRBJ1-5; 8 nucleotides agree with TRBD1. Germline CDR1 and CDR2: MDHEN and SYDVKM. The V segment lost 5 bases and the J segment 3 bases; nucleotides outside the gene matches: 9. The CDR3 contains 16 residues. CDR3 bases: TGTGCCAGCAGTCCCAGACAGGGGATGTACAATCAGCCCCAGCATTTT. This codes for CASSPRQGMYNQPQHF.

The chain couples TRBV20-1 to TRBJ1-5; weak D call: TRBD1 (5 bases). Germline loops: CDR1 DFQATT, CDR2 SNEGSKA (reference sequence). This CDR3 has 15 amino acids. Between the trimmed V and J ends, which lost 2 bases and 1 base, there was a span of 12 bases. The CDR3 DNA reads as TGCAGTGCTAGATTCAGGGAGGGGAGCAATCAGCCCCAGCATTTT. Amino acids: CSARFREGSNQPQHF.

This clonotype was detected ten times or more. The chain carries TRBV5-1 and TRBJ2-3; 8 bases match TRBD2. The trim removed 4 bases at V and 1 base at J, leaving 8 bases unmatched. The CDR3 length is 16 residues. The germline CDR1 and CDR2 sequences are SGHRS and YFSETQ. The CDR3 spells CASSNGAGAGTDTQYF. The CDR3 DNA is TGCGCCAGCAGCAACGGAGCGGGAGCGGGCACAGATACGCAGTATTTT.

V is TRBV20-1 and J is TRBJ2-3, with no clear D. The CDR3 has 12 residues. Germline V gives CDR1 DFQATT, CDR2 SNEGSKA (reference sequence). Trimming took 3 bases from V and 3 from J, leaving 7 bases between them. CDR3 nucleotides: TGCAGTGCTAGGCGTACGACAGATACGCAGTATTTT. It is translated as CSARRTTDTQYF.

Ten or more counts support this clonotype. This sequence joins TRBV24-1 and TRBJ2-1, with D possibly being TRBD2 (5 bases). V lost 4 bases, J lost 0 bases, and 15 bases lay in between. The CDR3 has 17 residues. The germline V gene encodes CDR1 KGHDR and CDR2 SFDVKD. The CDR3 DNA is TGTGCCACCAGTGACGCCGGACTCGAGAGCTCCTACAATGAGCAGTTCTTC. Translated, it gives CATSDAGLESSYNEQFF.

The genes are TRBV20-1 and TRBJ2-2; 9 bases are a match to TRBD2. The V gene's germline CDR1 is DFQATT and CDR2 SNEGSKA (reference sequence). The CDR3 covers 15 residues. V lost 3 bases, J lost 6 bases, and 8 bases stayed unmatched. CDR3 protein: CSARKGTSLSGELFF. The CDR3, as DNA: TGCAGTGCTAGGAAGGGGACTAGCCTATCCGGGGAGCTGTTTTTT.

This clonotype was observed a few times. The chain has TRBV11-1 and TRBJ2-7; TRBD2 agrees at 9 bases. The ends lost 1 base at V and 0 bases at J; junction bases unmatched: 10. This CDR3 spans 18 amino acids. Germline V lookup: CDR1 SGHAT, CDR2 FQDESV (reference sequence). CDR3 loop: CASSLVSGMTSGSYEQYF. For the CDR3, the DNA is TGTGCCAGCAGCTTAGTTTCTGGTATGACTAGCGGCTCCTACGAGCAGTACTTC.

This clonotype showed up many times. The V and J genes are TRBV6-2 or TRBV6-3 and TRBJ2-5; D remains unclear. V was shortened by 6 bases and J by 6 bases, with 8 bases between the two germline ends. The CDR3 sequence is 11 residues long. Germline-derived CDR1 and CDR2 are MNHEY and SVGEGT. CDR3 DNA: TGTGCCAGCAGCACTCAGCAGACCCAGTACTTC. Protein: CASSTQQTQYF.

This clonotype has just a few counts. The chain is built from TRBV6-1 and TRBJ2-7, with 9 nucleotides matching TRBD1. The CDR3 has 14 amino acids. V was clipped by 6 bases and J by 6 bases; unmatched bases: 9. Germline lookup yields CDR1 MNHNS and CDR2 SASEGT. DNA of the CDR3: TGTGCCAGCAGACCACCGGGACAGGGCGCCGAGCAGTACTTC. This encodes CASRPPGQGAEQYF.

A note on this clonotype: With a much larger clone just one base away, this may be a read error. This sequence joins TRBV6-1 and TRBJ2-5; 7 bases match TRBD2. CDR3 length: 13 amino acids. Germline-derived CDR1 and CDR2 are MNHNS and SASEGT. The CDR3 bases are TGTGCCAGCACCCGGGACTACCAAGAGGCCCAGTACTTC. Encoded protein: CASTRDYQEAQYF.

This clonotype has ten or more counts. The chain has TRBV5-1 and TRBJ2-2; TRBD1 matches 10 bases. Germline V gives CDR1 SGHRS, CDR2 YFSETQ. The CDR3 has 16 residues. J was trimmed by 4 bases and V by 4 bases; bases with no gene match: 7. DNA for the CDR3: TGCGCCAGCAGCGCCAAGACAGGGGGCATCACCGGGGAGCTGTTTTTT. Its translation: CASSAKTGGITGELFF.

This clonotype was counted many times. The V call is TRBV4-1, the J call TRBJ1-2, with D possibly matching TRBD1 (6 bases). The germline V gene has CDR1 MGHRA and CDR2 YSYEKL. The V end lost 4 bases, the J end lost 2 bases, and 14 bases lay between the germline ends. The CDR3 sequence is 15 residues long. This CDR3 reads CASSLFMTGNYGYTF. The CDR3 nucleotides read TGCGCCAGCAGCCTGTTCATGACAGGAAACTATGGCTACACCTTC.

The chain uses TRBV7-3 and TRBJ2-7, with TRBD2 matching over 7 bases. CDR1 and CDR2 from the germline V gene are SGHTA and FQGTGA. The CDR3 covers 15 residues. V lost 5 bases, J lost 2 bases, and 9 bases stayed unmatched. This chain's CDR3 is CASSRRASGPYEQYF. CDR3 sequence (DNA): TGTGCCAGCAGCCGCAGGGCTAGCGGACCCTACGAGCAGTACTTC.